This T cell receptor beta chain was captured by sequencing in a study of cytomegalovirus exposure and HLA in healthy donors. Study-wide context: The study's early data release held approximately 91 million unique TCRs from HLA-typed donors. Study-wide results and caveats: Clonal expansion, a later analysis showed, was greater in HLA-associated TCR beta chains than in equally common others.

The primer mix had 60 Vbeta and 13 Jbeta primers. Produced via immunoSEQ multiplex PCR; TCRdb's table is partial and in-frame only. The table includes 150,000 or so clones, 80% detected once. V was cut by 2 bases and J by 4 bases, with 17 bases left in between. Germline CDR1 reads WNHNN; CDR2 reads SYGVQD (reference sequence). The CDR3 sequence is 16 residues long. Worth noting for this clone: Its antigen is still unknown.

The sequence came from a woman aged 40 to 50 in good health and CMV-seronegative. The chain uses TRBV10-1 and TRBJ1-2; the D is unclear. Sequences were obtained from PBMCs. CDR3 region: CASSERNGEGSYGYTF. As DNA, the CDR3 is TGCGCCAGCAGTGAGCGGAATGGGGAGGGATCCTATGGCTACACCTTC.